The entry below describes one T cell receptor beta chain. It has no known antigen specificity. Per-base qualities were not stored, and no clone one base away is much larger. The data stem from a study of T-cell memory formation after mild COVID-19 (dated by TCRdb to 2020 to 2023). Broadly, across the study: TCR sequence clusters from the two donors were largely donor specific. Longitudinal TCRalpha and TCRbeta repertoire sequencing tracked T-cell clones expanding and contracting after mild COVID-19 in a couple of donors. The cohort was made up of two young adult volunteers, one female and one male, who were previously healthy. Points the paper makes about the study in general: Some responding clones were found in pre-infection memory, which suggests that pre-existing cross-reactive memory T cells took part in the SARS-CoV-2 response. Contracting CD4+ clones were located mainly in the CM and EM memory subsets, whereas CD8+ clones were found to be enriched in EMRA. Clones contracting from day 15 to 85 had balanced CD4/CD8 phenotypes, while a second wave expanding from day 15 to 37 was biased towards CD4+. SARS-CoV-2 specificity of the second-wave clones peaking on day 37 was not confirmed. Only a couple of mild cases were covered by the study, and larger cohorts that include severe cases with pre-infection samples were considered necessary.

Instrument on record: Illumina NovaSeq 6000. cDNA libraries for TCRalpha and TCRbeta were prepared by 5'RACE using constant-segment primers, with sample barcodes and unique molecular identifiers added. RNA was extracted from every sample with Trizol reagent. Libraries were amplified in two PCR steps, with a second sample barcode and Illumina TruSeq adapters added in the second step. The libraries were sequenced on an Illumina NovaSeq using 2 x 150 bp paired-end reads. The published analysis was carried out like this. Demultiplexing of reads and collapsing into UMI-guided consensus sequences were performed with migec v1.2.7. With mixcr v2.1.11, UMI consensuses were aligned to TRA and TRB V and J templates and assembled into clonotypes. Clonotypes were classified as expanded or contracted when called significant by both edgeR and NoisET, with noise models trained on biological replicates. edgeR calls used a false discovery rate-adjusted p below 0.01 and a log2 fold-change threshold of 1. As an exploratory analysis of dynamics, PCA with hierarchical clustering was applied to max-normalized trajectories of the 1000 most abundant clonotypes. Separately sequenced CD4+ and CD8+ repertoires were used to assign the CD4 or CD8 phenotype of responding clones. The public reads were run again by TCRdb, first through fastp at Q25 and then through MiXCR, and only productive beta chains were kept. Entries are consolidated by CDR3 protein sequence, retaining the most common genes and DNA. In this record, the V and J calls reflect TCRdb's handling and not the investigators' own analysis. The sample table lists about 190,000 distinct CDR3 sequences, around 18% of them with a count of one. The ten largest clones represent roughly 2.4% of the sample.

The CDR3 starts with the cysteine, ends with the phenylalanine, and has 17 residues. The kept DNA is CDR3 alone, 51 bases in frame from the first base. V lost 5 bases and J lost 0 bases; the stretch between them is 20 bases long. PBMCs were isolated by Ficoll-Paque density gradient centrifugation. In this chain, TRBV12-3 or TRBV12-4 is recombined with TRBJ2-7; the D gene cannot be resolved beyond TRBD1 or TRBD2, each matching 5 bases. The specimen sequenced was PBMCs or a T cell subset sorted from them (not recorded which). This TCR was recovered from an adult woman who had mild COVID-19 (a few samples of this study predate the infection). The sample titles of this study are shuffled in the database, so cell type and time point are left out; the donor was told from shared clones. CDR3 region: CASSPSSGTVSSYEQYF. The sequenced DNA is TGTGCCAGCAGTCCCTCCTCGGGGACGGTAAGCTCCTACGAGCAGTACTTC.